The TCR beta chain described here comes from a study of beta chain features in type 1 diabetes (dated by TCRdb to 2016 to 2019). With respect to the entire study: Mean age, gender distribution, total cell number and subset yield were not different between patients and healthy donors. The study compared the TCRB repertoires of sorted circulating CD4+ T cell subsets in recently diagnosed type 1 diabetes patients with those in matched healthy donors. Regulatory and stem cell-like memory subsets were isolated from only 8 patients and about eight healthy donors, whereas naive and central memory subsets came from all 30 or so donors. A total of around 100 million sorted cells were examined across all samples, and RNA yield correlated strongly with the number of cells per subset.

In the germline V gene (reference sequence), CDR1 corresponds to PRHDT and CDR2 to FYEKMQ. The CDR3 has 13 amino acids, counting the end cysteine and phenylalanine. Kept here is only the CDR3 DNA, which spans 39 bases and is read in frame from base 1. Deletion took 2 bases off V and 5 bases off J, with a span of 9 bases between the germline ends. All of the isolated RNA was reverse transcribed with the High Capacity cDNA Reverse Transcription Kit, so expressed TCRB transcripts were sequenced. Deep immunoSEQ sequencing was performed on naive, central memory and regulatory T cell samples, with an average of roughly 3.6 million total reads per sample. Sorted cells were lysed in RLT buffer, and RNA was extracted using DNase-treated RNeasy Micro or Mini kits according to cell number. Each cell subset was processed separately to prevent cross-contamination, with patient and healthy donor samples processed together. The immunoSEQ multiplex PCR was used to amplify TCRB sequences from cDNA, yielding 87-bp fragments that span the CDR3 region. Sequencing of the amplicons was done on the Illumina HiSeq platform. The paper's data handling went like this. Synthetic template baselines were used to correct PCR bias computationally, reads within Hamming distance 2 were collapsed, and singletons that could not be merged were discarded. Reads were aligned to IMGT to assign V, D and J genes, CDR3 length, and insertions or deletions at six rearrangement sites. Within each subset, clonotype counts were normalized to sorted cell number, and only after that were true diversity and Gini coefficients computed with the tcR R package. The overlap coefficient, calculated on TCRB nucleotide sequences, was used to measure repertoire sharing. Out-of-frame TCRB sequences from naive cells were analyzed as a proxy for the pre-selection repertoire. As stored in TCRdb, this immuneACCESS dataset retains in-frame rearrangements with V and J assigned. A fraction of the clones does not appear; measured against another copy, unresolved V genes explain less than half of the discrepancy, and the remainder lacks a known reason. That table supplies the V and J calls and clone size; D and trimming were determined from the DNA. The sample table holds under 300,000 clones, of which approximately 16% were seen once. The ten largest clonotypes hold roughly 0.08% of the sample.

Results the study describes overall, beyond this receptor: Naive, central memory and regulatory TCRB repertoires appeared more similar among patients than among healthy donors. A moderate but significant shortening of TCRB CDR3 length was observed in type 1 diabetes patients in all four CD4+ subsets. Because cDNA was sequenced instead of genomic DNA, activated cells with high expression could be over-represented, although the groups did not differ in activation or CD3 levels. Because the HLA sub-analyses included only small numbers of individuals, any influence of HLA type on TCRB rearrangement was left unresolved. PCR might favor shorter templates, but patient and control samples were amplified and corrected together, so any skew would affect both groups equally. At VDJ recombination sites, type 1 diabetes patients had fewer insertions and more deleted nucleotides, which implies abnormalities in thymic rearrangement.

Concerning this clone: Its antigen has not been determined. No much larger clone is present one base from it, and per-base qualities are unavailable.

Each donor gave one peripheral blood draw, averaging approximately 110 mL, which was collected into heparinised tubes. A BD FACSAria II and a panel including CD45RO, CCR7, CD25, CD127, CD95 and CD27 were used to sort naive, central memory, regulatory and stem cell-like memory CD4+ T cells. A purity above 95% was achieved for all sorted populations. PBMCs were isolated right away by Lymphoprep density gradient centrifugation and were stained directly, without culture. To minimize batch effects, samples were stained and sorted in pairs, one healthy donor with one patient per experiment. This chain joins TRBV13 to TRBJ1-2; no D segment can be confidently identified. This receptor was taken from a man aged 25-45 years with type 1 diabetes. Material for sequencing was naive CD4+ T cells from blood. In light of the paper, this sample's cell subset or site label describes: true naive CD4+ T cells. The CDR3 corresponds to CASSLSGGYGYTF. The bases are TGTGCCAGCAGCTTATCTGGAGGGTATGGCTACACCTTC.